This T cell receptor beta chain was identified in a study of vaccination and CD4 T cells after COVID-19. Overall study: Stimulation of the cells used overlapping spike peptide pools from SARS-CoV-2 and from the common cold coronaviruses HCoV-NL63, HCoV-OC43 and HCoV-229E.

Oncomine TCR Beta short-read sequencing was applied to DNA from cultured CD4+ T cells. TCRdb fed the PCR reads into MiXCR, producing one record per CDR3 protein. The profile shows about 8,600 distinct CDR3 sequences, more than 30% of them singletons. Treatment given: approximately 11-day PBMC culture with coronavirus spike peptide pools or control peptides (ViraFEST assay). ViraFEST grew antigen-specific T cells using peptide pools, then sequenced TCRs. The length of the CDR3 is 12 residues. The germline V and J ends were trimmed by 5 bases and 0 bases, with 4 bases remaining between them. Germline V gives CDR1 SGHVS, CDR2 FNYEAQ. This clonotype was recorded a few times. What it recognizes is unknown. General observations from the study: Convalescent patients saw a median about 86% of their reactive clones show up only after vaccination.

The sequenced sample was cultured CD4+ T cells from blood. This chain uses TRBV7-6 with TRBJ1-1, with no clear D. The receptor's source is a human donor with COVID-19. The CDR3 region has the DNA TGTGCCAGCAGCACCCTGAACACTGAAGCTTTCTTT. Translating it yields CASSTLNTEAFF.